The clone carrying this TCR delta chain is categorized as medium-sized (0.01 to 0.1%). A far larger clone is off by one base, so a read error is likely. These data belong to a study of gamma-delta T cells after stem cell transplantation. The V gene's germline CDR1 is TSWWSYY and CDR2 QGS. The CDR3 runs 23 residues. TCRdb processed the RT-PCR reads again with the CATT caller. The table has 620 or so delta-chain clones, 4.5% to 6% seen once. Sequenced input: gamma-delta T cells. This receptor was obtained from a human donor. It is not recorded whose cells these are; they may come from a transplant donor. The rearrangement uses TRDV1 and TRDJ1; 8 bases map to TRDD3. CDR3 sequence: CALGTRAFRPPLGATMRSDKPIF. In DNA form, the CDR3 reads TGTGCTCTTGGGACCCGTGCATTTCGACCGCCACTGGGGGCTACTATGAGGTCCGATAAACCCATCTTT.